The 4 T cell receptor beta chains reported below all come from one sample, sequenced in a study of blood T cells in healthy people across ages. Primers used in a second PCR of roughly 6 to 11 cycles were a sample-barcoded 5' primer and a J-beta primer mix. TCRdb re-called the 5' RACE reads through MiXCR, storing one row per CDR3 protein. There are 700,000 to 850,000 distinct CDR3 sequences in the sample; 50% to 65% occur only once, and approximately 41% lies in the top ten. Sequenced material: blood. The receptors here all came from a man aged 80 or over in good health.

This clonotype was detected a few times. CDR3 sequence (DNA): TGTGCCAGCAGCGATCCGGGACGATTTTACGAGCAGTACTTC. This sequence encodes CASSDPGRFYEQYF. The chain has TRBV3-1 and TRBJ2-7; D is tentatively TRBD1 or TRBD2 (5 bases each). CDR3 length: 14 amino acids. V dropped 5 bases and J dropped 4 bases, with 15 bases sitting between them. Germline V lookup: CDR1 LGHDT, CDR2 YNNKEL (reference sequence).

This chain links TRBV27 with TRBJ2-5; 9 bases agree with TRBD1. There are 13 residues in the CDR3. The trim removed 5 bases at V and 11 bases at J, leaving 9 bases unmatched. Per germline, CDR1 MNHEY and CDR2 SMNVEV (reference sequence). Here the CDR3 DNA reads TGTGCCAGCAGTCCCGGACAGGGGATTGAGCAGTACTTC. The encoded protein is CASSPGQGIEQYF.

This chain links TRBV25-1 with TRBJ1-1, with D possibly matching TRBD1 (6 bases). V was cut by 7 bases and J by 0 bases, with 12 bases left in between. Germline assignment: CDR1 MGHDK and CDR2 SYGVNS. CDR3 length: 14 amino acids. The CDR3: CASMRDTLNTEAFF. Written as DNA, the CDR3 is TGTGCCAGCATGCGGGACACTCTGAACACTGAAGCTTTCTTT.

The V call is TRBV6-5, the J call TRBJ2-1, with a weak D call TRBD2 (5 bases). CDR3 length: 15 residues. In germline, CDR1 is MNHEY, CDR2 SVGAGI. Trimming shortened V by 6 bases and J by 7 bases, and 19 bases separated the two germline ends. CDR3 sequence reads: CASSRTAGPRNEQFF. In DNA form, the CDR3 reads TGTGCCAGCAGCAGGACGGCGGGCCCTCGGAATGAGCAGTTCTTC.